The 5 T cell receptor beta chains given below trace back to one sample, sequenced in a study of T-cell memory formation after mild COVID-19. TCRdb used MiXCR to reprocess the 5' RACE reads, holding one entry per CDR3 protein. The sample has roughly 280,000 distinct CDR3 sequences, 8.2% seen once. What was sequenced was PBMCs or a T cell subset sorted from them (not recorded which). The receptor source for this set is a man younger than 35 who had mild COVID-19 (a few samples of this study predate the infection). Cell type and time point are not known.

The CDR3 here is CASSQGGGPSRGYTF. The CDR3 DNA is TGCGCCAGCAGCCAAGGAGGGGGCCCATCAAGGGGCTACACCTTC. This chain connects TRBV4-1 to TRBJ1-2; 7 bases map to TRBD1. The CDR3 loop spans 15 amino acids. V lost 1 base and J lost 8; bases outside the gene matches: 10. Germline CDR1 is MGHRA and CDR2 is YSYEKL.

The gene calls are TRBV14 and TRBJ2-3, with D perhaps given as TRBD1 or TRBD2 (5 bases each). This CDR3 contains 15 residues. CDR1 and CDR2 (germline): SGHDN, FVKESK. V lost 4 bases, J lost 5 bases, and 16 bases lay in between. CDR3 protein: CASSRRGDRKDTQYF. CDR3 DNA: TGTGCCAGCAGCCGGCGAGGGGACCGAAAAGATACGCAGTATTTT.

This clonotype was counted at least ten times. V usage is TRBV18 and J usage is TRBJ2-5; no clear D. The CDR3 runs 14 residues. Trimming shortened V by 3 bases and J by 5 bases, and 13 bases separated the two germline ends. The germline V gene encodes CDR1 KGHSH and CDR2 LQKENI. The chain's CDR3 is CASSPVSFGETQYF. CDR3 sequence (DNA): TGTGCCAGCTCACCGGTCAGCTTCGGGGAGACCCAGTACTTC.

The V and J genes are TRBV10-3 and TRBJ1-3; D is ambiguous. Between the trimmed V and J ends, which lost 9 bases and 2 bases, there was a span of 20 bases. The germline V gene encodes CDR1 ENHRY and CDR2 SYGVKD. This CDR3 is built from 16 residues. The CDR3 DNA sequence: TGTGCCATAGCCACTCAAATTGGTGCTGCTGGAAACACCATATATTTT. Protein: CAIATQIGAAGNTIYF.

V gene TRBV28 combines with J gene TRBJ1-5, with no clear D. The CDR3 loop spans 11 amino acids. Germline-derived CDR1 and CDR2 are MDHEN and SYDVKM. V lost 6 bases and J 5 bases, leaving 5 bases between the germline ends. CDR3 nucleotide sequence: TGTGCCAGCAGAAAGTATCAGCCCCAGCATTTT. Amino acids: CASRKYQPQHF.